This paragraph covers one T cell receptor (beta chain) sequence. Its antigen is unidentified. The sample comes from a study of response to subunit inactivated influenza vaccine. General observations from the study: Authors suggested each seasonal flu vaccination may recruit only limited numbers of new T cells.

TCRdb reprocessed the RT-PCR reads with MiXCR, giving one entry per CDR3 protein. The repertoire has 860,000 or so distinct CDR3 sequences, 21% of them found once; the top ten carry about a tenth. Germline CDR1 is SGHVS and CDR2 is FQNEAQ. This CDR3 region has 17 residues. V was pared by 1 base and J by 1 base, with 4 bases of the junction left unmatched. This rearrangement joins TRBV7-8 to TRBJ2-1; 10 nucleotides agree with TRBD2. The TCR sequence derives from a man aged 45 to 65 who received an inactivated influenza vaccine. The material sequenced was PBMCs from blood, taken around 5 days after vaccination. The CDR3 DNA sequence: TGTGCCAGCAGCTTAGGGAGCGGGAGGGGTTCCTACAATGAGCAGTTCTTC. Protein sequence: CASSLGSGRGSYNEQFF.